Sequencing of this T cell receptor (beta chain) was carried out in a study of prognosis after radiotherapy for stage I lung cancer. Amplification of TCR beta CDR3 from genomic DNA used two-round multiplex PCR. TRBV and TRBJ genes each had their own specific primers in first-round PCR. Using its own MiXCR run on the multiplex PCR reads, TCRdb lists one record per CDR3 protein. The sample comprises about 15,000 distinct CDR3 sequences, approximately 17% of which are singletons, and less than 50% rests with the top ten. This clonotype was observed many times. Its specificity is not known. Patients were uniformly node-negative by CT and PET/CT and had received no prior chemotherapy or radiotherapy, with no other malignancies. V lost 2 bases and J 6 bases, leaving 5 bases between the germline ends. Germline-derived CDR1 and CDR2 are MNHNS and SASEGT. The CDR3 covers 12 residues. General observations from the study: Patients given stereotactic body radiation therapy showed fewer unique TCR clones afterward, median 10,088 versus 6,861.

The chain recombines TRBV6-1 with TRBJ2-1; the D is unclear. The source material was PBMCs, sampled before or after stereotactic body radiation therapy (not recorded which). The sequence derives from a donor aged 50 or older with non-small cell lung cancer. The CDR3 spells CASSELINEQFF. The CDR3 bases are TGTGCCAGCAGTGAACTGATCAATGAGCAGTTCTTC.